This T cell receptor (beta chain) was sequenced in a study of T cell responses to AZD1222 COVID-19 vaccine. Notes on the study in general: Repertoire sampling happened only post peak T cell response.

Worth noting for this clone: Antigen specificity is unknown.

CDR1 is SGHNT and CDR2 is YYREEE in the germline V gene (reference sequence). There are 15 residues in the CDR3. V trimming: 3 bases; J trimming: 3 bases; junction bases outside the gene matches: 8. Using immunoSEQ multiplex PCR, the repertoire was profiled, and TCRdb retains in-frame clones only, with some absent. The table lists some 70,000 clones, around 80% of them singletons. The input for sequencing was peripheral blood, taken 28 days after the second AZD1222 dose. This receptor was identified in an adult who received the AZD1222 COVID-19 vaccine. The chain has TRBV5-4 and TRBJ1-2; 7 bases align to TRBD1. The CDR3, as DNA: TGTGCCAGCAGCTCCCAGGCGGGACAGTACTATGGCTACACCTTC. This gives the protein CASSSQAGQYYGYTF.